This is a list of T cell receptor beta chains from one sample in a study of blood T cell repertoires in COVID-19. The repertoire was sequenced with immunoSEQ multiplex PCR; TCRdb's copy has only in-frame clones and lacks some. This table has roughly 120,000 clones, more than 80% appearing once. The sequenced sample consisted of peripheral blood. The receptor source for this set is a woman aged 50 to 60 with acute or convalescent COVID-19. CDR3s include the opening cysteine and the closing phenylalanine or tryptophan. A D gene is named only where the DNA matches it firmly. Clone size is stated in some rows and not others, as once, few, many or a class when expanded.

d_gene: .; v_gene: TRBV7-9; abundance: .; j_gene: TRBJ2-7; CDR3aa: CASSVFYEQYF; CDR3nt: TGTGCCAGCAGCGTCTTCTACGAGCAGTACTTC
d_gene: TRBD1; v_gene: TRBV11-2; abundance: .; j_gene: TRBJ1-3; CDR3aa: CASSLRQKDRAGNTIYF; CDR3nt: TGTGCCAGCAGCCTACGACAAAAGGACAGGGCTGGAAACACCATATATTTT
d_gene: TRBD1; v_gene: TRBV27; abundance: .; j_gene: TRBJ1-2; CDR3aa: CASRIGQGAGYGYTF; CDR3nt: TGTGCCAGCCGCATTGGACAGGGGGCGGGTTATGGCTACACCTTC
d_gene: TRBD1; v_gene: TRBV3-1/TRBV3-2; abundance: .; j_gene: TRBJ1-4; CDR3aa: CASSGTGGEKLFF; CDR3nt: TGTGCCAGCAGCGGAACAGGGGGCGAAAAACTGTTTTTT
d_gene: TRBD1; v_gene: TRBV19; abundance: .; j_gene: TRBJ2-5; CDR3aa: CASSMGDRGQETQYF; CDR3nt: TGTGCCAGTAGTATGGGGGACAGGGGACAAGAGACCCAGTACTTC
d_gene: TRBD1; v_gene: TRBV5-4; abundance: .; j_gene: TRBJ1-1; CDR3aa: CASSLGGSTEAFF; CDR3nt: TGTGCCAGCAGCCTAGGGGGCTCCACTGAAGCTTTCTTT
d_gene: .; v_gene: TRBV27; abundance: .; j_gene: TRBJ1-2; CDR3aa: CASYGEPLWGYTF; CDR3nt: TGTGCCAGCTACGGGGAGCCTCTGTGGGGCTACACCTTC
d_gene: .; v_gene: TRBV27; abundance: .; j_gene: TRBJ2-1; CDR3aa: CASSLSAGNEQFF; CDR3nt: TGTGCCAGCAGTTTATCGGCGGGGAATGAGCAGTTCTTC
d_gene: .; v_gene: TRBV15; abundance: .; j_gene: TRBJ2-2; CDR3aa: CATSRNLLSTGELFF; CDR3nt: TGTGCCACCAGCAGAAATCTCTTGTCCACCGGGGAGCTGTTTTTT
d_gene: TRBD1; v_gene: TRBV5-4; abundance: .; j_gene: TRBJ2-5; CDR3aa: CASSLEGQAFQYF; CDR3nt: TGTGCCAGCAGCTTGGAGGGACAGGCTTTCCAGTACTTC
d_gene: TRBD2; v_gene: TRBV4-1; abundance: .; j_gene: TRBJ2-1; CDR3aa: CASSQEASGVNEQFF; CDR3nt: TGCGCCAGCAGCCAAGAGGCTAGCGGGGTCAATGAGCAGTTCTTC
d_gene: .; v_gene: TRBV9; abundance: .; j_gene: TRBJ1-5; CDR3aa: CASSATGARPQHF; CDR3nt: TGTGCCAGCAGCGCCACAGGTGCCAGGCCCCAGCATTTT
d_gene: .; v_gene: TRBV27; abundance: .; j_gene: TRBJ2-1; CDR3aa: CASSLYGGSLYNEQFF; CDR3nt: TGTGCCAGCAGTTTATACGGGGGTTCCCTCTACAATGAGCAGTTCTTC
d_gene: .; v_gene: TRBV5-4; abundance: .; j_gene: TRBJ1-1; CDR3aa: CASSLVNRELGTEAFF; CDR3nt: TGTGCCAGCAGCTTGGTCAACAGGGAGCTGGGCACTGAAGCTTTCTTT
d_gene: .; v_gene: TRBV27; abundance: .; j_gene: TRBJ1-5; CDR3aa: CASSSRTYSNQPQHF; CDR3nt: TGTGCCAGCAGTTCCAGAACATATAGCAATCAGCCCCAGCATTTT
d_gene: TRBD2; v_gene: TRBV6-2/TRBV6-3; abundance: .; j_gene: TRBJ2-7; CDR3aa: CASSPRTSGGYEQYF; CDR3nt: TGTGCCAGCAGTCCACGGACTAGCGGGGGCTACGAGCAGTACTTC
d_gene: TRBD1; v_gene: TRBV30; abundance: large; j_gene: TRBJ2-7; CDR3aa: CAWSESGTGVARAEQYF; CDR3nt: TGTGCCTGGAGTGAGTCTGGGACAGGCGTCGCCAGAGCCGAGCAGTACTTC
d_gene: .; v_gene: TRBV18; abundance: once; j_gene: TRBJ2-5; CDR3aa: CASSPGAIETQYF; CDR3nt: TGTGCCAGCTCACCTGGAGCGATAGAGACCCAGTACTTC
d_gene: .; v_gene: TRBV6-5; abundance: .; j_gene: TRBJ2-7; CDR3aa: CATGTLRNYEQYF; CDR3nt: TGTGCCACCGGGACATTAAGGAACTACGAGCAGTACTTC
d_gene: TRBD1; v_gene: TRBV19; abundance: .; j_gene: TRBJ1-1; CDR3aa: CASSLGTVNTEAFF; CDR3nt: TGTGCCAGTAGTCTCGGGACAGTGAACACTGAAGCTTTCTTT
d_gene: TRBD1; v_gene: TRBV5-6; abundance: .; j_gene: TRBJ1-2; CDR3aa: CASSYKETGAYLYGYTF; CDR3nt: TGTGCCAGCAGCTACAAAGAGACAGGGGCTTATCTCTATGGCTACACCTTC
d_gene: TRBD2; v_gene: TRBV5-6; abundance: .; j_gene: TRBJ2-1; CDR3aa: CASRTSGYEQFF; CDR3nt: TGTGCCAGCAGGACTAGCGGGTATGAGCAGTTCTTC
d_gene: .; v_gene: TRBV3-1/TRBV3-2; abundance: .; j_gene: TRBJ2-2; CDR3aa: CASSQNEGTGELFF; CDR3nt: TGTGCCAGCAGCCAGAACGAGGGTACCGGGGAGCTGTTTTTT
d_gene: TRBD1; v_gene: TRBV6-5; abundance: .; j_gene: TRBJ1-2; CDR3aa: CASRQGTGAYGYTF; CDR3nt: TGTGCCAGCAGACAAGGGACAGGGGCCTATGGCTACACCTTC
d_gene: .; v_gene: TRBV29-1; abundance: .; j_gene: TRBJ1-5; CDR3aa: CSVADRNGNQPQHF; CDR3nt: TGCAGCGTCGCTGACAGGAATGGCAATCAGCCCCAGCATTTT
d_gene: .; v_gene: TRBV3-1/TRBV3-2; abundance: .; j_gene: TRBJ1-2; CDR3aa: CASSQVPIHTRGNYGYTF; CDR3nt: TGTGCCAGCAGCCAAGTTCCAATACACACCAGGGGTAACTATGGCTACACCTTC
d_gene: .; v_gene: TRBV28; abundance: .; j_gene: TRBJ1-1; CDR3aa: CASSRGGRGTEAFF; CDR3nt: TGTGCCAGCAGTAGGGGGGGCCGGGGCACTGAAGCTTTCTTT
d_gene: .; v_gene: TRBV5-1; abundance: .; j_gene: TRBJ1-6; CDR3aa: CASSLGNRNSPLHF; CDR3nt: TGCGCCAGCAGCTTGGGCAATCGGAATTCACCCCTCCACTTT
d_gene: TRBD1; v_gene: TRBV18; abundance: .; j_gene: TRBJ1-6; CDR3aa: CASSRSTGQIGALHF; CDR3nt: TGTGCCAGCTCACGGTCCACGGGACAGATAGGGGCCCTCCACTTT
d_gene: .; v_gene: TRBV6-2/TRBV6-3; abundance: .; j_gene: TRBJ1-5; CDR3aa: CASSYSGSHQPQHF; CDR3nt: TGTGCCAGCAGTTACTCGGGCAGCCATCAGCCCCAGCATTTT
d_gene: TRBD2; v_gene: TRBV29-1; abundance: once; j_gene: TRBJ2-3; CDR3aa: CSVGRGGTDTQYF; CDR3nt: TGCAGCGTCGGGAGGGGCGGCACAGATACGCAGTATTTT
d_gene: .; v_gene: TRBV2; abundance: .; j_gene: TRBJ2-7; CDR3aa: CASRPWALTYEQYF; CDR3nt: TGTGCCAGCAGACCTTGGGCGTTAACCTACGAGCAGTACTTC